Listed below are T cell receptor beta chains from one sample, sequenced in a study of human T cells and chemical hapten exposure. TCRdb re-called the RACE reads through MiXCR, storing one row per CDR3 protein. The table lists 130,000 or so distinct CDR3 sequences, approximately 9.1% of them singletons. Material: whole blood. Source of these receptors: a male donor in good health. Some clones in this sample may be carry-over from other donors' samples. CDR3s include the opening cysteine and the closing phenylalanine or tryptophan. The order of the fields is V gene, D gene, J gene, clone size, CDR3 protein, CDR3 DNA. D genes are given only for firm matches. Size is stated for part of the rows, as once, few or many counts, or as a class when the clone is expanded.

V gene: TRBV6-2/TRBV6-3; D gene: TRBD1; J gene: TRBJ1-1; clone size: NA; CDR3 protein: CASTGDRNTEAFF; CDR3 DNA: TGTGCCAGCACGGGGGACAGAAACACTGAAGCTTTCTTT
V gene: TRBV10-3; D gene: TRBD1; J gene: TRBJ2-1; clone size: NA; CDR3 protein: CAITGQASYNEQFF; CDR3 DNA: TGTGCCATCACCGGACAGGCCTCCTACAATGAGCAGTTCTTC
V gene: TRBV27; D gene: TRBD1; J gene: TRBJ2-1; clone size: few; CDR3 protein: CASSLIPNRGRRDSYNEQFF; CDR3 DNA: TGTGCCAGCAGTTTAATTCCCAACAGGGGGCGAAGAGACTCCTACAATGAGCAGTTCTTC
V gene: TRBV20-1; D gene: TRBD1; J gene: TRBJ2-3; clone size: many; CDR3 protein: CSASFGTGGMTDTQYF; CDR3 DNA: TGCAGTGCTAGTTTCGGGACAGGGGGCATGACAGATACGCAGTATTTT
V gene: TRBV5-4; D gene: TRBD2; J gene: TRBJ2-5; clone size: NA; CDR3 protein: CASSSGGAGLQETQYF; CDR3 DNA: TGTGCCAGCAGCTCGGGGGGAGCGGGGCTCCAAGAGACCCAGTACTTC
V gene: TRBV2; D gene: TRBD1; J gene: TRBJ1-1; clone size: few; CDR3 protein: CASSYDRGPTEAFF; CDR3 DNA: TGTGCCAGCAGTTACGACAGGGGGCCCACTGAAGCTTTCTTT
V gene: TRBV5-1; D gene: TRBD2; J gene: TRBJ2-1; clone size: few; CDR3 protein: CASNPQASGYNEQFF; CDR3 DNA: TGCGCCAGCAACCCCCAGGCTAGCGGGTACAATGAGCAGTTCTTC
V gene: TRBV21-1; D gene: NA; J gene: TRBJ2-1; clone size: NA; CDR3 protein: CASSKSPGSSYNEQFF; CDR3 DNA: TGTGCCAGCAGCAAATCCCCAGGGAGCTCCTACAATGAGCAGTTCTTC
V gene: TRBV27; D gene: NA; J gene: TRBJ2-7; clone size: few; CDR3 protein: CASSLYHDYEQYF; CDR3 DNA: TGTGCCAGCAGTTTATACCATGACTACGAGCAGTACTTC
V gene: TRBV29-1; D gene: NA; J gene: TRBJ2-1; clone size: few; CDR3 protein: CSAATEKPLNEQFF; CDR3 DNA: TGCAGCGCCGCGACTGAAAAACCCCTCAATGAGCAGTTCTTC
V gene: TRBV6-5; D gene: NA; J gene: TRBJ2-1; clone size: few; CDR3 protein: CASSSVVRAAEQFF; CDR3 DNA: TGTGCCAGCAGCTCCGTGGTACGCGCTGCGGAGCAGTTCTTC
V gene: TRBV20-1; D gene: TRBD2; J gene: TRBJ2-5; clone size: many; CDR3 protein: CSARVSGGAETQYF; CDR3 DNA: TGCAGTGCTAGAGTTAGCGGGGGGGCCGAGACCCAGTACTTC
V gene: TRBV6-1; D gene: NA; J gene: TRBJ2-7; clone size: NA; CDR3 protein: CASSEGGGGSAYEQYF; CDR3 DNA: TGTGCCAGCAGTGAAGGCGGCGGGGGCTCCGCCTACGAGCAGTACTTC
V gene: TRBV19; D gene: TRBD2; J gene: TRBJ2-2; clone size: NA; CDR3 protein: CASSIDLWEGTQYTGELFF; CDR3 DNA: TGTGCCAGTAGTATAGATCTGTGGGAGGGTACTCAATACACCGGGGAGCTGTTTTTT